This T cell receptor beta chain appears in the sequencing data of a study of T-cell reconstitution after alpha-beta-depleted transplantation in children. From germline, CDR1 is GTSNPN and CDR2 SVGIG (reference sequence). The CDR3 totals 15 residues. Trimming cost V 0 bases and J 0 bases, with 12 bases left between them. This sample's TCRbeta library carried unique molecular identifier barcodes. TCRdb used MiXCR to reprocess the PCR reads, holding one entry per CDR3 protein. The sample has around 440,000 distinct CDR3 sequences, roughly a tenth seen once. General study results and limits: The authors attributed T-cell counts and diversity one year after transplant mostly to newly produced T cells. Surviving thymic progenitors and recipient T cells were the source of high TCRbeta diversity at day 60 in some patients. The origin of alpha-beta T cells about two months after transplant was reportedly several hundred expanded graft clones.

This clonotype was found a few times. Its target is not known. Here the sequenced sample was PBMCs, taken before TCRalphabeta/CD19-depleted stem cell transplant. The chain employs TRBV30 and TRBJ2-7; no definite D call. The source is a child aged 2 to 15 with inherited bone marrow failure, due to receive a stem cell transplant. The CDR3 bases are TGTGCCTGGAGTGTTTGGAGCTATAGCTCCTACGAGCAGTACTTC. It translates to CAWSVWSYSSYEQYF.